This TCR beta chain was documented in a study of T cells in Graves' hyperthyroidism and ophthalmopathy. Hyperthyroidism had been newly diagnosed in patients aged 18 to 65, and its duration was under 2 months. Not enrolled were patients with uncontrolled infection, other autoimmune disease, pregnancy or lactation. Germline CDR1 and CDR2: SGHTA and FQGNSA. J was trimmed by 0 bases and V by 1 base; bases with no gene match: 2. The CDR3 contains 15 residues. This clonotype was counted a few times. TCR beta CDR3 regions were amplified from RNA transcripts. Researchers ran a first-round RT-PCR on the TCR CDR3 using the HTBI primer set. TCRdb itself ran the multiplex PCR reads through MiXCR, one entry per CDR3 protein. The table records 370,000 or so distinct CDR3 sequences, roughly 25% of them present only once.

The specimen sequenced was blood. This TCR derives from a man aged 50 to 60 with Graves' hyperthyroidism. The chain carries TRBV7-2 and TRBJ2-5, with 7 positions matching TRBD2. The CDR3 coding sequence is TGTGCCAGCAGCTTAGTGGGAGGGTACCAAGAGACCCAGTACTTC. It specifies CASSLVGGYQETQYF.